One and the same sample provided the 18 T cell receptor beta chains below, sequenced in a study of T cells in Graves' hyperthyroidism and ophthalmopathy. Amplification targeted TCR beta CDR3 regions from RNA transcripts. Initially, a first-round RT-PCR of the TCR CDR3 employed the HTBI primer set. TCRdb independently ran MiXCR on the multiplex PCR reads; one entry per CDR3 protein. The table lists a few hundred thousand distinct CDR3 sequences, less than 25% of them singletons. Sequencing was done on a sample of blood. These receptors were taken from a man younger than 30 with Graves' hyperthyroidism.

This clonotype was recorded many times. V and J are TRBV27 and TRBJ2-2; D is unclear. The ends were cut back, 3 bases at V and 7 bases at J, with 18 bases in the middle. CDR1 and CDR2 (germline): MNHEY, SMNVEV (reference sequence). This CDR3 has 16 residues. CDR3 DNA sequence: TGTGCCAGCAGTTTTCGCTTGGTGGGTGAGGTCGGGGAGCTGTTTTTT. Translation gives CASSFRLVGEVGELFF.

This clonotype has a count of ten or more. The chain joins TRBV4-1 to TRBJ1-5, with TRBD1 matching over 7 bases. Unmatched junction bases numbered 6, after V lost 0 bases and J lost 7 bases. The CDR3 length is 15 residues. Germline CDR1 MGHRA, CDR2 YSYEKL. The CDR3 here is CASSQERTGAQPQHF. CDR3 DNA sequence: TGCGCCAGCAGCCAAGAACGGACAGGCGCCCAGCCCCAGCATTTT.

This clonotype came up many times. The chain uses TRBV24-1 and TRBJ2-7; D is possibly TRBD1 (7 bases). Germline lookup yields CDR1 KGHDR and CDR2 SFDVKD. The CDR3 spans 17 residues. V lost 5 bases, J lost 0 bases, and 19 bases lay in between. The CDR3: CATSVGRTGHSSYEQYF. The DNA for the CDR3 is TGTGCCACCAGTGTTGGGAGGACAGGACATAGCTCCTACGAGCAGTACTTC.

This clonotype was recorded many times. The V gene is TRBV28, the J gene TRBJ1-1, with a weak D call TRBD1 (5 bases). This CDR3 has 12 residues. CDR1 is MDHEN, CDR2 SYDVKM, per germline. V was pared by 6 bases and J by 1 base, with 6 bases between. This chain's CDR3 is CASRGQNTEAFF. In nucleotides, the CDR3 is TGTGCCAGCAGAGGACAGAACACTGAAGCTTTCTTT.

This clonotype occurred many times. The rearrangement uses TRBV6-1 and TRBJ1-5; 10 bases fit TRBD1. The CDR3 has 16 amino acids. Looked up from germline, CDR1 is MNHNS and CDR2 is SASEGT. V shed 2 bases and J 1 base; nucleotides not matched to a gene: 2. CDR3 nucleotides: TGTGCCAGCAGTGAATGGGACAGGGGAAGCAATCAGCCCCAGCATTTT. Protein product: CASSEWDRGSNQPQHF.

This clonotype was detected many times. This chain uses TRBV7-8 with TRBJ2-5, with 11 bases matching TRBD2. CDR1 and CDR2 (germline): SGHVS, FQNEAQ. J was trimmed by 5 bases and V by 5 bases; bases with no gene match: 13. CDR3 length: 17 residues. CDR3 nucleotides: TGTGCCAGCAGCCCCCGCAACCCACTAGCGGGAGAGGAGACCCAGTACTTC. This translates into CASSPRNPLAGEETQYF.

In its sample, this clonotype was seen many times. The chain has TRBV15 and TRBJ2-4, with 7 bases matching TRBD1. The CDR3 consists of 16 residues. Trimming took 1 base from V and 3 from J; bases not matched to a gene: 6. Germline V lookup: CDR1 LNHNV, CDR2 YYDKDF (reference sequence). The CDR3 bases are TGTGCCACCAGCAGAGCCGAGGGGGCGGTCAAAAACATTCAGTACTTC. Its translation is CATSRAEGAVKNIQYF.

This clonotype occurred many times. V is TRBV15 and J is TRBJ1-2; D ambiguous. The CDR3 covers 13 residues. Germline V gene sequence: CDR1 LNHNV, CDR2 YYDKDF (reference sequence). The germline V and J ends were trimmed by 0 bases and 7 bases, with 9 bases remaining between them. CDR3 in amino acids: CATSREAGSGYTF. CDR3 DNA sequence: TGTGCCACCAGCAGAGAGGCGGGATCTGGCTACACCTTC.

Many counts were recorded for this clonotype. The chain carries TRBV4-1 and TRBJ1-1; 7 positions match TRBD1. Germline V CDR1 and CDR2: MGHRA, YSYEKL. The CDR3 contains 12 residues. The junction had 8 bases not matched to a gene; V was cut back by 3 bases and J by 13 bases. CDR3 residues: CASSQGGTADFF. The DNA of the CDR3 is TGCGCCAGCAGCCAGGGTGGGACAGCCGATTTCTTT.

This clonotype came up a few times. The chain combines TRBV5-1 with TRBJ2-7, with 9 positions matching TRBD2. The CDR3 contains 16 residues. With V trimmed by 4 bases and J by 0 bases, 8 bases remained unmatched. CDR1 and CDR2 from the germline V gene are SGHRS and YFSETQ. The CDR3 loop is CASSKSGGTTSYEQYF. The CDR3, as DNA: TGCGCCAGCAGCAAAAGCGGGGGGACCACCTCCTACGAGCAGTACTTC.

This clonotype has a count of ten or more. J is TRBJ1-2 and V is TRBV27; D possibly corresponds to TRBD1 (6 bases). The CDR3 is 14 residues long. Germline CDR1 is MNHEY and CDR2 is SMNVEV (reference sequence). The V gene lost 4 bases and the J gene lost 14 bases, with 23 bases spanning the gap. CDR3 nucleotides: TGTGCCAGCAGTTCCCCCGCCCACAGGGTAGAGAGTACCTTC. Translated, it gives CASSSPAHRVESTF.

This clonotype was counted a few times. The rearrangement links TRBV30 to TRBJ1-6; maybe TRBD1 (5 bases). This CDR3 contains 15 residues. Trimming cost V 0 bases and J 4 bases, with 10 bases left between them. The germline gives CDR1 GTSNPN, CDR2 SVGIG (reference sequence). The CDR3 region is CAWSVRDRYNSPLHF. In DNA form, the CDR3 reads TGTGCCTGGAGTGTAAGGGACCGTTATAATTCACCCCTCCACTTT.

In this sample, this clonotype turned up many times. The gene calls are TRBV11-2 and TRBJ1-1; a possible D gene is TRBD1 (5 bases). Trimming shortened V by 2 bases and J by 8 bases, and 9 bases separated the two germline ends. CDR1 and CDR2 from the germline V gene are SGHAT and FQNNGV. This CDR3 comprises 12 residues. CDR3 nucleotides: TGTGCCAGCAGCTTATGGGGCAGAGAAGCTTTCTTT. Amino acid sequence: CASSLWGREAFF. Full variable domain (rest looked up from reference TRBV11-2 and TRBJ1-1): EAGVAQSPRYKIIEKRQSVAFWCNPISGHATLYWYQQILGQGPKLLIQFQNNGVVDDSQLPKDRFSAERLKGVDSTLKIQPAKLEDSAVYLCASSLWGREAFFGQGTRLTVV.

The J gene is TRBJ2-7, the V gene TRBV20-1, with 8 bases aligning to TRBD1. V gave up 4 bases and J gave up 5 bases; unmatched junction bases: 7. The CDR3 extends over 13 amino acids. CDR1 and CDR2 (germline): DFQATT, SNEGSKA (reference sequence). The CDR3 sequence: CSAIKDRADEQYF. DNA of the CDR3: TGCAGTGCTATAAAGGACAGGGCAGACGAGCAGTACTTC.

The sample holds many counts of this clonotype. At one end the junction does not follow the germline gene, possibly because of a read error. This chain connects TRBV20-1 to TRBJ2-5; D may be TRBD2 (5 bases). Germline V gene data show CDR1 as DFQATT and CDR2 as SNEGSKA (reference sequence). The CDR3 covers 13 residues. The CDR3 region is CSVRGLDMETQYF. For the CDR3, the DNA is TGCAGTGTTAGAGGGCTAGATATGGAGACCCAGTACTTC.

Turning to this clonotype: A much more abundant neighbour one base away suggests this may be a read error. V usage is TRBV2 and J usage is TRBJ1-3, with a possible D match to TRBD1 (6 bases). Germline V gene data show CDR1 as SNHLY and CDR2 as FYNNEI. The CDR3 runs 13 residues. The CDR3 region is CVSNGQRGNTIYF. As DNA, the CDR3 is TGTGTCAGCAATGGACAGCGTGGAAACACCATATATTTT.

This clonotype was observed many times. The CDR3 nucleotides read TGTGCCAGCAGTCAACGACGGACGGGCTACGAGCAGTACTTC. It translates to CASSQRRTGYEQYF. This rearrangement joins TRBV27 to TRBJ2-7; D remains ambiguous. CDR1 and CDR2 from the germline V gene are MNHEY and SMNVEV (reference sequence). CDR3 size: 14 residues. Trimming took off 5 bases at V and 3 bases at J, with 14 bases between the two ends.

Many counts were recorded for this clonotype. The chain recombines TRBV28 with TRBJ1-1; D uncertain. The CDR3 covers 14 residues. The V gene lost 1 base and the J gene lost 5 bases, with 11 bases spanning the gap. In germline, CDR1 is MDHEN, CDR2 SYDVKM. This chain's CDR3 is CASSLSPKGTEAFF. As DNA, the CDR3 is TGTGCCAGCAGTTTATCCCCAAAAGGGACTGAAGCTTTCTTT.